These 17 T cell receptor beta chains were sequenced from one sample in a study of blood T cell repertoires in COVID-19 (TCRdb year 2020). The protocol used for the library was the immunoSEQ multiplex PCR assay. The immuneACCESS repertoire file appears here via TCRdb, limited to in-frame rearrangements. These files lack a portion of the clones; in checked studies, under half of the deficit traces to unresolved V genes, and the cause of the others is not known. The sample contains 60,000 to 75,000 clones, approximately 86% of them found a single time. The ten top clones hold around 20% of the sample. Sample: peripheral blood. These receptor sequences come from a woman older than 75 with active COVID-19.

The chain links TRBV7-9 to TRBJ2-5; possibly TRBD1 for D (7 bases). The CDR3 is 15 amino acids. Germline V gives CDR1 SEHNR, CDR2 FQNEAQ (reference sequence). V dropped 5 bases and J dropped 4 bases, with 17 bases sitting between them. The DNA for the CDR3 is TGTGCCAGCAGCCCCCCCGGAGGGGGCATAGAGACCCAGTACTTC. It yields the protein CASSPPGGGIETQYF.

This chain connects TRBV2 to TRBJ2-3, with TRBD1 matching over 7 bases. Unmatched junction bases numbered 5, after V lost 4 bases and J lost 1 base. CDR3 size: 15 residues. Germline V gene lookup returns CDR1 SNHLY and CDR2 FYNNEI. For the CDR3, the DNA is TGTGCCAGCAGTGTCCTGCAGGGGGGCACAGATACGCAGTATTTT. It yields the protein CASSVLQGGTDTQYF.

The rearrangement uses TRBV28 and TRBJ2-5, with a possible D match to TRBD2 (5 bases). The CDR3 runs 12 residues. Germline values: CDR1 MDHEN, CDR2 SYDVKM. V gave up 6 bases and J gave up 5 bases, with 10 bases separating them. CDR3 DNA: TGTGCCAGCAGCCAATCGGGGGAGACCCAGTACTTC. Amino acid sequence: CASSQSGETQYF.

The chain employs TRBV6-5 and TRBJ2-1, with D possibly being TRBD2 (5 bases). The V gene's germline CDR1 is MNHEY and CDR2 SVGAGI. V lost 4 bases and J lost 9, with 13 bases in between. There are 13 residues in the CDR3. CDR3 sequence: CASSSQLELEQFF. CDR3 nucleotide sequence: TGTGCCAGCAGTTCCCAACTAGAGCTTGAGCAGTTCTTC.

This chain connects TRBV27 to TRBJ2-7; 7 nucleotides align to TRBD1. Germline CDR1 reads MNHEY; CDR2 reads SMNVEV (reference sequence). Losses at the gene ends were 6 bases for V and 2 bases for J; bases not matched to a gene: 7. The length of the CDR3 is 14 residues. CDR3 amino acids: CASRDRAGPYEQYF. The CDR3 DNA reads TGTGCCAGCAGAGACAGGGCTGGACCCTACGAGCAGTACTTC.

The chain uses TRBV6-5 and TRBJ1-6; D is unclear. CDR1 and CDR2 (germline): MNHEY, SVGAGI. CDR3 size: 13 residues. Trimming removed 6 bases at V and 7 bases at J, with 10 bases between. CDR3 region: CASRASENSPLHF. The CDR3 DNA reads as TGTGCCAGCAGGGCCTCGGAGAATTCACCCCTCCACTTT.

This sequence joins TRBV6-2 or TRBV6-3 and TRBJ2-7; 9 bases are a match to TRBD1. The CDR3 runs 14 residues. The germline V gene has CDR1 MNHEY and CDR2 SVGEGT. Germline trimming cut 6 bases from V and 3 bases from J; bases unmatched to any gene: 6. The DNA for the CDR3 is TGTGCCAGCAGCCGTACAGGGGGCGACTACGAGCAGTACTTC. Its translation is CASSRTGGDYEQYF.

This chain links TRBV3-1 (or the pseudogene TRBV3-2) with TRBJ2-7, with D tentatively TRBD1 (5 bases). The CDR3 totals 14 residues. The ends were cut back, 4 bases at V and 7 bases at J, with 17 bases in the middle. Germline V lookup: CDR1 LGHDT, CDR2 YNNKEL (reference sequence). This CDR3 is CASSLSSGLGEQYF. CDR3 in DNA: TGTGCCAGCAGCCTCTCCTCAGGGTTGGGAGAGCAGTACTTC.

As for this clone: One end of the junction is discordant with germline, which a read error may explain. V gene TRBV7-7 combines with J gene TRBJ2-7, with D perhaps matching TRBD2 (5 bases). This CDR3 comprises 15 residues. Germline CDR1 and CDR2: SSHAT and FNYEAQ (reference sequence). The DNA of the CDR3 is TGTGCTAGCAGCACTGTTTGGACTGGGGCCTACGAGCAGTACTTC. It encodes CASSTVWTGAYEQYF.

J is TRBJ2-3 and V is TRBV18; 11 bases map to TRBD2. This CDR3 has 16 amino acids. The germline V gene encodes CDR1 KGHSH and CDR2 LQKENI. Unmatched junction bases numbered 1, after V lost 1 base and J lost 1 base. CDR3 coding DNA: TGTGCCAGCTCACCACGGGGACTAGCGGGCACAGATACGCAGTATTTT. This sequence encodes CASSPRGLAGTDTQYF.

The genes are TRBV2 and TRBJ1-1; 11 nucleotides match TRBD1. CDR1 is SNHLY and CDR2 is FYNNEI in the germline V gene. The junction had 5 bases not matched to a gene; V was cut back by 6 bases and J by 5 bases. The CDR3 runs to 14 residues. The CDR3 bases are TGTGCCAGCAGGTTAGGGACAGGGGGGACTGAAGCTTTCTTT. Its translation: CASRLGTGGTEAFF.

The J gene is TRBJ2-1, the V gene TRBV10-2; 15 nucleotides line up with TRBD2. With V trimmed by 8 bases and J by 4 bases, 6 bases remained unmatched. The CDR3 runs 16 residues. Germline CDR1 is WSHSY and CDR2 is SAAADI. CDR3 in amino acids: CASRGLAGGPYNEQFF. Here the CDR3 DNA reads TGCGCCAGCCGAGGACTAGCGGGGGGGCCTTACAATGAGCAGTTCTTC.

The rearrangement joins TRBV6-1 to TRBJ1-5, with TRBD1 matching 7 bases. The ends lost 2 bases at V and 1 base at J; junction bases unmatched: 11. The germline gives CDR1 MNHNS, CDR2 SASEGT. The CDR3 is 18 amino acids. The CDR3 coding sequence is TGTGCCAGCAGTGAAAGGGGGCAGGGGTTTAACAGCAATCAGCCCCAGCATTTT. It specifies CASSERGQGFNSNQPQHF.

V usage is TRBV5-1 and J usage is TRBJ1-1; 7 bases map to TRBD1. The trim removed 0 bases at V and 0 bases at J, leaving 5 bases unmatched. This CDR3 is built from 16 residues. Germline values: CDR1 SGHRS, CDR2 YFSETQ. The CDR3 loop is CASSLAVGQMNTEAFF. CDR3 bases: TGCGCCAGCAGCTTGGCCGTGGGACAGATGAACACTGAAGCTTTCTTT.

This clone occurred once. The chain uses TRBV9 and TRBJ2-7, with D possibly TRBD2 on 5 matching bases. This CDR3 is 15 amino acids long. Germline V CDR1 and CDR2: SGDLS, YYNGEE. Trimming stripped 4 bases from V and 0 bases from J, with 14 bases between. In DNA form, the CDR3 reads TGTGCCAGCAGCCCATGGACGGGATTCTCCTACGAGCAGTACTTC. Amino acid sequence: CASSPWTGFSYEQYF.

V usage is TRBV4-2 and J usage is TRBJ1-1; TRBD1 matches 7 bases. Trimming cost V 2 bases and J 7 bases; bases outside gene matches: 4. The CDR3 sequence is 13 residues long. Germline loops: CDR1 LGHNA, CDR2 YNFKEQ. The CDR3 is CASSQRTGDEAFF. The CDR3 nucleotides are TGTGCCAGCAGCCAACGGACAGGTGATGAAGCTTTCTTT.

The chain employs TRBV5-5 and TRBJ1-4; D remains ambiguous. The CDR3 totals 13 residues. V was cut by 4 bases and J by 4 bases, with 8 bases left in between. Germline assignment: CDR1 SGHKS and CDR2 YYEKEE (reference sequence). DNA of the CDR3: TGTGCCAGCAGCCGAGATGATAATGAAAAACTGTTTTTT. It is translated as CASSRDDNEKLFF. Variable domain in full (rest from reference TRBV5-5 and TRBJ1-4): DAGVTQSPTHLIKTRGQQVTLRCSPISGHKSVSWYQQVLGQGPQFIFQYYEKEERGRGNFPDRFSARQFPNYSSELNVNALLLGDSALYLCASSRDDNEKLFFGSGTQLSVL.